In this sample, the clone carrying this T cell receptor (beta chain) turned up many times. Its antigen is undetermined. Germline assignment: CDR1 SQVTM and CDR2 ANQGSEA. This CDR3 is built from 12 residues. Time point given: newly diagnosed GD, antithyroid drugs for less than 3 months. PBMC RNA served as the TCR library source. This specimen comes from a study of regulatory T cells in long-lasting Graves disease. Study-level points and caveats: A greater number of public clonotypes (roughly 2,700) was shared by persistent patients than by new patients (approximately 880).

Both iRepertoire HTBI primers and Arm-PCR of CDR3 regions were used to build the TCR beta libraries. TCRdb reprocessed the multiplex PCR reads via MiXCR and lists one record per CDR3 protein. This sample has under 500,000 distinct CDR3 sequences, with about a sixth found just once. These data were also reused for a study on T cells in Graves' hyperthyroidism and ophthalmopathy. That work adds: Each diagnosis was grounded in clinical symptoms, serum thyroxine and TRAb, thyroid ultrasound, and orbital computed tomography. Blood also showed most of the thyroid clonotypes that were expanded above 0.001.

Here the sequenced sample was peripheral blood mononuclear cells (PBMCs), taken at new diagnosis, from a patient treated with antithyroid drugs. This TCR was sampled from a woman under 40 with Graves disease. The chain combines TRBV29-1 with TRBJ2-3; possibly TRBD1 for D (6 bases). The CDR3 spells CTGAGGTDTQYF. Here the CDR3 DNA reads TGCACTGGGGCAGGGGGCACAGATACGCAGTATTTT.